Shown below are 5 T cell receptor beta chains from a single sample sequenced in a study of blood T cell repertoires in COVID-19. Produced via immunoSEQ multiplex PCR; TCRdb's table is partial and in-frame only. The table lists 330,000 or so clones, roughly 87% of them singletons. Sequenced material: peripheral blood. The origin of the receptors is a woman aged 60-70 years with COVID-19, enrolled during active disease.

The chain links TRBV19 to TRBJ2-2, with 13 bases identical to TRBD2. Losses at the gene ends were 4 bases for V and 7 bases for J; bases not matched to a gene: 3. Germline V lookup: CDR1 LNHDA, CDR2 SQIVND (reference sequence). The CDR3 covers 15 residues. The CDR3 loop reads CASSKTSGGLGELFF. The CDR3 DNA sequence: TGTGCCAGTAGTAAGACTAGCGGGGGGCTCGGGGAGCTGTTTTTT.

The rearrangement links TRBV23-1 to TRBJ1-5, with a possible D match to TRBD1 (6 bases). TRBV23-1 is annotated as an ORF whose role is uncertain. The ends were cut back, 2 bases at V and 7 bases at J, with 18 bases in the middle. This CDR3 region has 16 residues. The CDR3 DNA reads TGCGCCAGCAGTCAACCCAACGGGGGGGCAGAGCAGCCCCAGCATTTT. The encoded protein is CASSQPNGGAEQPQHF.

V gene TRBV10-2 combines with J gene TRBJ2-7; 12 bases match TRBD1. This CDR3 is built from 15 residues. V dropped 3 bases and J dropped 2; count of bases not matched to a gene: 2. The germline V gene encodes CDR1 WSHSY and CDR2 SAAADI. Written as DNA, the CDR3 is TGCGCCAGCAGTGAAGGGACAGGGGGCCCCTACGAGCAGTACTTC. This codes for CASSEGTGGPYEQYF.

The rearrangement uses TRBV12-3 or TRBV12-4 and TRBJ1-3; D is uncertain. Trimming stripped 8 bases from V and 2 bases from J, with 10 bases between. This CDR3 has 13 residues. DNA for the CDR3: TGTGCCAGCGCTTACAGTGCTGGAAACACCATATATTTT. Its translation is CASAYSAGNTIYF.

This chain joins TRBV7-9 and TRBJ2-1; 14 bases are a match to TRBD2. Trimming at V came to 4 bases and at J to 4 bases, leaving 3 bases not matched to a gene. The CDR3 has 16 residues. Germline CDR1 and CDR2: SEHNR and FQNEAQ (reference sequence). CDR3 protein: CASSSRLAGGYNEQFF. The CDR3 DNA sequence: TGTGCCAGCAGCTCGCGACTAGCGGGGGGGTACAATGAGCAGTTCTTC.